This T cell receptor (beta chain) was obtained from a study of T cells in tumors after PD-1 blockade (dated by TCRdb to about 2019). Study-level background: Prior checkpoint blockade, systemic immunosuppressant use, and recent radiotherapy or other anti-cancer therapy within 4 weeks were grounds for patient exclusion. Patients were treated with either pembrolizumab 200 mg every 3 weeks or cemiplimab 350 mg every 2 weeks. Ongoing daily vismodegib 150 mg was also given to a subset of patients during anti-PD-1 treatment. An average of about 110,000 TCR templates (range roughly 23,000-270,000) and roughly 37,000 unique clonotypes was obtained for peripheral blood samples. The study performed paired single-cell RNA and TCR sequencing on site-matched tumors from BCC or SCC patients before and after anti-PD-1 therapy. Bulk TCR sequencing was performed on more than nine peripheral blood samples from about five patients to compare blood and tumor clonotypes. RECIST version 1.1 was used to assess clinical response.

Of note for this clone: Its antigen remains undetermined. No base quality values were provided; no much bigger clone lies one nucleotide off.

Study-wide conclusions, independent of this receptor: About 41% of tumor TCR clonotypes were found in blood, and some novel exhausted tumor clones appeared in pre-treatment blood, suggesting peripheral recruitment. The source of novel T cell clones was not identified and could include lymphoid organs or rare unexpanded clones within the tumor or its periphery.

V was cut back by 2 bases and J by 2 bases, leaving a gap of 7 bases between them. There are 13 amino acids in the CDR3, from cysteine to phenylalanine inclusive. This entry keeps only the CDR3 DNA: 39 bases, framed from base 1. The germline V gene (reference sequence) supplies CDR1 MNHEY and CDR2 SMNVEV. The immunoSEQ platform was used to carry out deep TCRbeta sequencing. Regarding the original processing steps: For further analysis, only productive rearrangements were exported out of the immunoSEQ Analyzer. T cell phenotypes were assigned to bulk TCRbeta clonotypes by matching to single-cell RNA+TCR-seq clones sharing the same TCRbeta sequence. Clone enrichment in tumor was calculated as tumor frequency divided by PBMC frequency from bulk TCR sequencing. TCRs were grouped by GLIPH into specificity groups, defined as clusters of distinct TCRs likely recognizing common antigens via shared CDR3 motifs. Drawn from immuneACCESS, this table holds only the in-frame rearrangements with V and J called that TCRdb kept. Clones are partly lost; checked studies trace under half to an unresolved V gene and leave the rest unexplained. V, J and clone size reflect that table, while D and trimming were determined from the DNA. Present in this sample are some 60,000 clones, around four fifths of which were seen just once. Of the sample, around 15% falls within the top ten clones.

The intended sense of this specimen's time point label: before anti-PD-1 therapy. For bulk TCRbeta sequencing, genomic DNA was extracted from tumor biopsies or peripheral blood, and input amounts ranged from roughly 600 ng to 6,500 ng. Every patient was a poor candidate for surgical resection and had histologically proven advanced or metastatic basal or squamous cell carcinoma. The basal cell carcinoma cohort comprised fewer than 12 patients, of whom seven or eight had bulk tumor TCR sequencing. The sequence came from a human donor with basal cell carcinoma. The sequencing here drew on PBMCs, taken before anti-PD-1 treatment. This chain joins TRBV27 to TRBJ2-7, with a weak D call of TRBD2 (6 bases match). The bases are TGTGCCAGCAGTTTAGCGGGAACCTACGAGCAGTACTTC. It translates as CASSLAGTYEQYF.